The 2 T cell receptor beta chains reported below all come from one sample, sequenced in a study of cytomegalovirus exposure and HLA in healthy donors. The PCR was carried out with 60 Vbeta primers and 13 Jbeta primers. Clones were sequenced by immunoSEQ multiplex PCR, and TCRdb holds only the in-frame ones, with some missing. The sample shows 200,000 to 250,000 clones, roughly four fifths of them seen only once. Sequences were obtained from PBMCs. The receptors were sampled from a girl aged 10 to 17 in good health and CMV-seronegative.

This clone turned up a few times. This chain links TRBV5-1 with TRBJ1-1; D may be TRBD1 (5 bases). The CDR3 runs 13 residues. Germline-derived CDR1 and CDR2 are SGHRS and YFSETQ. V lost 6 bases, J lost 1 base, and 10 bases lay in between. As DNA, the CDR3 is TGCGCCAGCACCCTAACAGGGAACACTGAAGCTTTCTTT. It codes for CASTLTGNTEAFF.

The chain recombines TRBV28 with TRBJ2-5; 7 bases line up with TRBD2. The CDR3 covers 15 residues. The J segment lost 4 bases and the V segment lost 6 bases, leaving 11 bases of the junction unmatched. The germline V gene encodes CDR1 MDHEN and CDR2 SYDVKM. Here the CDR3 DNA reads TGTGCCAGCAGCACACCGTCCGGGGGGTCAGAGACCCAGTACTTC. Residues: CASSTPSGGSETQYF.